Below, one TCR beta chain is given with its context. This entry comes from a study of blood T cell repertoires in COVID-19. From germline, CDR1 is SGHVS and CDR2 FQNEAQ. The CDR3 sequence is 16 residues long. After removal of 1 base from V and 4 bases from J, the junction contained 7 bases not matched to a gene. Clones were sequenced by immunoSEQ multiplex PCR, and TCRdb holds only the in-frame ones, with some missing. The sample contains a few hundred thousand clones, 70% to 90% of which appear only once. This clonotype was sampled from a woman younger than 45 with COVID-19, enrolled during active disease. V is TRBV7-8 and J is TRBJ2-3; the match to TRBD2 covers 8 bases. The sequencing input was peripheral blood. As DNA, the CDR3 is TGTGCCAGCAGCTTAGACGGAGCGGGAGAAGCAGATACGCAGTATTTT. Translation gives CASSLDGAGEADTQYF.